Below are 2 T cell receptor beta chains sequenced from a single sample in a study of blood T cells in healthy people across ages. It was with a sample-barcoded 5' primer and a J-beta primer mix that a second PCR of about 6 to 12 cycles was run. TCRdb recomputed calls from the 5' RACE reads with MiXCR, one row per CDR3 protein. The sample contains approximately 760,000 distinct CDR3 sequences, 20% to 30% of which appear only once. In addition, the sample was reused for a study of T cells of mothers and their children.

Sample: blood. Receptors originate from a boy aged 10-17 years in good health.

The gene calls are TRBV28 and TRBJ2-3; D not certain. Trimming stripped 1 base from V and 10 bases from J, with 9 bases between. The V gene's germline CDR1 is MDHEN and CDR2 SYDVKM. This CDR3 comprises 12 residues. CDR3 sequence reads: CASSLLQVAQYF. The CDR3 nucleotides read TGTGCCAGCAGTTTATTGCAGGTAGCGCAGTATTTT.

The V gene is TRBV5-1, the J gene TRBJ2-2, with 7 bases matching TRBD1. Germline-derived CDR1 and CDR2 are SGHRS and YFSETQ. The CDR3 runs to 15 residues. With 4 bases clipped from V and 4 bases from J, the junction kept 7 bases outside the gene matches. CDR3: CASSQGVVGTGELFF. CDR3 DNA: TGCGCCAGCAGCCAGGGGGTAGTTGGCACCGGGGAGCTGTTTTTT.